The source of this T cell receptor beta chain is a study of PD-L1 blockade in urothelial cancer. Study-wide background: Most of the 29 patients were men who had bladder-origin urothelial cancer.

This table comes from immunoSEQ multiplex PCR, and its TCRdb copy is limited to in-frame clones, with some not included. The table lists 75,000 to 90,000 clones, roughly 82% of them singletons. The CDR3 is made up of 13 amino acids. The ends lost 5 bases at V and 11 bases at J; junction bases unmatched: 10. The V gene's germline CDR1 is SNHLY and CDR2 FYNNEI. V usage is TRBV2 and J usage is TRBJ1-1, with TRBD1 identical over 8 bases. This clonotype was sampled from a man between 65 and 80 years old with urothelial cancer. The sample in question was PBMCs, obtained around atezolizumab (anti-PD-L1) treatment. Written as DNA, the CDR3 is TGTGCCAGCAGTATCGACAGGGGACGAGGGGCTTTCTTT. Its translation is CASSIDRGRGAFF.